Listed below are T cell receptor beta chains from one sample, sequenced in a study of blood T cell repertoires in COVID-19. TCRdb's table, derived via immunoSEQ multiplex PCR, lists solely in-frame clones and lacks some. The table records over 150,000 clones, 75% to 85% of them present only once. The specimen sequenced was peripheral blood. These receptor sequences come from a human donor in a cohort sampled during active COVID-19. Both conserved end residues are part of each CDR3. D genes are given only for firm matches. Size values are once, few and many counts, or a class for expanded clones, and some rows have none.

cdr3_nt | cdr3_aa | clone_size | d_call | j_call | v_call
TGCGCCAGCAGCCAGGCCGGGACACGCTCCTACGAGCAGTACTTC | CASSQAGTRSYEQYF | NA | NA | TRBJ2-7 | TRBV4-1
TGTGCCAGTAGTTTCCCTCCATGGGGGGGGGCTCAGTATCAGCCCCAGCATTTT | CASSFPPWGGAQYQPQHF | few | NA | TRBJ1-5 | TRBV19
TGTGCCAGTAGTGCCGGGACACGGACCTACGAGCAGTACTTC | CASSAGTRTYEQYF | NA | NA | TRBJ2-7 | TRBV19
TGTGCCAGCAGCTCCCAGGACAGGGGTCTAGAGACCCAGTACTTC | CASSSQDRGLETQYF | NA | TRBD1 | TRBJ2-5 | TRBV13
TGTGCCAGCAGCTTAGCGGCAGGACAGAACACTGAAGCTTTCTTT | CASSLAAGQNTEAFF | NA | NA | TRBJ1-1 | TRBV7-9
TGTGCCAGCAGCCCCAGGGATTACGAGCAGTACTTC | CASSPRDYEQYF | NA | NA | TRBJ2-7 | TRBV5-4
TGTGCCATCAGTGAGTATCGGACAGGGGACACCTACGAGCAGTACTTC | CAISEYRTGDTYEQYF | NA | TRBD1 | TRBJ2-7 | TRBV10-3
TGTGCCAGCAGTTCCGGGACTCCCAATGAGCAGTTCTTC | CASSSGTPNEQFF | NA | NA | TRBJ2-1 | TRBV12-3/TRBV12-4
TGTGCCAGCAGTTTTCTGGACATTTCCAATAGCAATCAGCCCCAGCATTTT | CASSFLDISNSNQPQHF | NA | NA | TRBJ1-5 | TRBV28
TGTGCCAGCAGTTATTTGGCTGATACGCAGTATTTT | CASSYLADTQYF | few | NA | TRBJ2-3 | TRBV6-2/TRBV6-3
TGTGCTAGCAGCTTGGGGCAAGACTACGAGCAGTACTTC | CASSLGQDYEQYF | NA | NA | TRBJ2-7 | TRBV7-7
TGTGCCTGGAAAACAGGGCTCGAGCAGTACTTC | CAWKTGLEQYF | NA | NA | TRBJ2-7 | TRBV30
TGTGCCAGCAGTTCCCTAGGGGATCAGCCCCAGCATTTT | CASSSLGDQPQHF | NA | NA | TRBJ1-5 | TRBV28
TGTGCCAGCAGTTTGGGATGGACAGGGAACGGAGGAAACACCATATATTTT | CASSLGWTGNGGNTIYF | few | TRBD1 | TRBJ1-3 | TRBV28
TGTGCCAGCAGTTCACCGCGGGGTACGGATACGCAGTATTTT | CASSSPRGTDTQYF | NA | NA | TRBJ2-3 | TRBV6-5
TGTGCCATCAGTGAGTGGAGGACAGGGGGCCCCTCTGGAAACACCATATATTTT | CAISEWRTGGPSGNTIYF | NA | TRBD1 | TRBJ1-3 | TRBV10-3
TGTGCCAGCTTCGCGGGACTTACCAACACCGGGGAGCTGTTTTTT | CASFAGLTNTGELFF | NA | NA | TRBJ2-2 | TRBV18
TGTGCCAGCAGCCCTACCGACAGGGGTCGGGACGTCTACAATGAGCAGTTCTTC | CASSPTDRGRDVYNEQFF | NA | TRBD1 | TRBJ2-1 | TRBV14
TGTGCCAGCAGTTCAGCGTCCCGAACCTACAATGAGCAGTTCTTC | CASSSASRTYNEQFF | few | NA | TRBJ2-1 | TRBV5-6
TGTGCCAGTAGAGCAGGGGGCTCTGGAAACACCATATATTTT | CASRAGGSGNTIYF | NA | TRBD1 | TRBJ1-3 | TRBV19